This passage covers 31 T cell receptor beta chains from one sample sequenced in a study of cytomegalovirus exposure and HLA in healthy donors. PCR amplification relied on 60 Vbeta primers (plus 13 Jbeta primers). Data came from immunoSEQ multiplex PCR; TCRdb stores just in-frame clones and leaves some out. The sample records tens of thousands of clones, 35% to 55% being singletons. The sample was PBMCs. These receptors were obtained from a woman aged 45 to 65 in good health and CMV-seronegative.

In its sample, this clone was seen once. The CDR3 DNA reads TGTGCCAGCCGGGTTCCTACGGGGACAGGGGGCGCGTACGAGCAGTACTTC. Protein: CASRVPTGTGGAYEQYF. V is TRBV19 and J is TRBJ2-5; 12 bases map to TRBD1. The tail of the sequence fits TRBJ2-7 better, so the J call may be wrong. The V gene's germline CDR1 is LNHDA and CDR2 SQIVND (reference sequence). This CDR3 region has 17 residues.

The table lists this clone with a count of one. The gene calls are TRBV7-9 and TRBJ1-1; D may be TRBD1 (6 bases). Trimming removed 2 bases at V and 0 bases at J, with 16 bases between. This CDR3 comprises 17 residues. Germline assignment: CDR1 SEHNR and CDR2 FQNEAQ (reference sequence). CDR3 coding DNA: TGTGCCAGCAGCTTACAACCACTACAGGGTATGAACACTGAAGCTTTCTTT. Its translation: CASSLQPLQGMNTEAFF.

The chain has TRBV19 and TRBJ1-5; 9 nucleotides match TRBD1. The CDR3 totals 16 residues. V shed 2 bases, J shed 4 bases, and the junction held 6 bases outside the gene matches. In germline, CDR1 is LNHDA, CDR2 SQIVND (reference sequence). The CDR3 nucleotides are TGTGCCAGTAGTATACTCGGGACAGGGCCTAATCAGCCCCAGCATTTT. Protein sequence: CASSILGTGPNQPQHF.

The rearrangement joins TRBV19 to TRBJ2-3; TRBD2 matches at 7 bases. The CDR3 totals 19 residues. The ends lost 3 bases at V and 4 bases at J; junction bases unmatched: 19. Per the germline V gene, CDR1 is LNHDA and CDR2 is SQIVND (reference sequence). This chain's CDR3 is CASSMIRAPAGKAADTQYF. For the CDR3, the DNA is TGTGCCAGTAGTATGATCCGTGCCCCAGCGGGGAAGGCTGCAGATACGCAGTATTTT.

About this clone: At one of its ends the junction is not consistent with the germline gene, which may arise from a read error. This chain joins TRBV7-9 and TRBJ2-7; D is perhaps TRBD2 (7 bases). In germline, CDR1 is SEHNR, CDR2 FQNEAQ (reference sequence). The CDR3 length is 15 residues. This CDR3 is CSSSLVGGASYEQYF. The CDR3 nucleotides read TGTTCCAGCAGCTTAGTAGGGGGGGCTTCCTACGAGCAGTACTTC.

This clone has more than one count but fewer than ten. This chain uses TRBV7-9 with TRBJ2-2, with D possibly TRBD2 on 6 matching bases. With 1 base removed from V and 5 bases from J, the gap between germline ends came to 14 bases. Germline CDR1 reads SEHNR; CDR2 reads FQNEAQ (reference sequence). CDR3 length equals 16 residues. For the CDR3, the DNA is TGTGCCAGCAGCTTAGGGCTCGTAGGGAGGACCGGGGAGCTGTTTTTT. This codes for CASSLGLVGRTGELFF.

The rearrangement joins TRBV18 to TRBJ1-1; D ambiguous. The germline V gene has CDR1 KGHSH and CDR2 LQKENI. The V and J ends lost 5 bases and 0 bases respectively, with 10 bases between them. The CDR3 is 14 residues long. DNA of the CDR3: TGTGCCAGCTCATCCCCAGATTTGAACACTGAAGCTTTCTTT. This codes for CASSSPDLNTEAFF.

The V and J genes are TRBV14 and TRBJ1-2; D ambiguous. This CDR3 region has 11 residues. The germline gives CDR1 SGHDN, CDR2 FVKESK. Trimming shortened V by 4 bases and J by 7 bases, and 7 bases separated the two germline ends. In DNA, the CDR3 is TGTGCCAGCAGCCCGTCTAGTGGCTACACCTTC. Its protein is CASSPSSGYTF.

V is TRBV27 and J is TRBJ2-3, with 11 positions matching TRBD2. CDR3 length: 19 residues. Germline assignment: CDR1 MNHEY and CDR2 SMNVEV (reference sequence). V trimming: 5 bases; J trimming: 0 bases; junction bases outside the gene matches: 13. This CDR3 is CASSRSGRARGRSTDTQYF. The CDR3 DNA follows: TGTGCCAGCAGTCGTAGCGGGAGGGCCAGGGGAAGAAGCACAGATACGCAGTATTTT.

This clone was detected a few times. The chain combines TRBV10-1 with TRBJ2-7, with D tentatively TRBD2 (5 bases). V shed 3 bases and J shed 6 bases, with 6 bases lying between them. The germline V gene encodes CDR1 WNHNN and CDR2 SYGVQD (reference sequence). The CDR3 consists of 11 residues. This CDR3 reads CASSDGVEQYF. The CDR3 DNA reads as TGCGCCAGCAGTGACGGGGTCGAGCAGTACTTC.

The chain has TRBV2 and TRBJ2-5; no firm D call. The CDR3 runs to 12 residues. Trimming pared 7 bases from V and 0 bases from J, leaving 6 bases between. Looked up from germline, CDR1 is SNHLY and CDR2 is FYNNEI. CDR3 amino acids: CASTRDQETQYF. The CDR3 coding sequence is TGTGCCAGCACCCGCGACCAAGAGACCCAGTACTTC.

The chain recombines TRBV28 with TRBJ2-7; D gene unclear. Germline lookup yields CDR1 MDHEN and CDR2 SYDVKM. The CDR3 loop spans 15 amino acids. V lost 3 bases, J lost 0 bases, and 12 bases lay in between. This CDR3 reads CASSFVGRFSYEQYF. CDR3 nucleotides: TGTGCCAGCAGTTTTGTGGGCAGGTTCTCCTACGAGCAGTACTTC.

The rearrangement links TRBV11-2 to TRBJ2-7, with 12 positions matching TRBD2. This CDR3 contains 15 residues. V was pared by 5 bases and J by 6 bases, with 8 bases of the junction left unmatched. Germline assignment: CDR1 SGHAT and CDR2 FQNNGV. The CDR3 here is CASSIRTSGDGEQYF. The CDR3 coding sequence is TGTGCCAGCAGCATAAGGACTAGCGGGGACGGCGAGCAGTACTTC.

This clone was observed a handful of times. At one of its ends the junction is not consistent with the germline gene, which may arise from a read error. V gene TRBV28 combines with J gene TRBJ2-3; 7 nucleotides align to TRBD2. CDR1 MDHEN and CDR2 SYDVKM come from the germline V gene. The CDR3 sequence is 16 residues long. This CDR3 reads CASRFEGREGTDTQYF. CDR3 coding DNA: TGTGCCAGCCGTTTTGAGGGTAGGGAGGGAACAGATACGCAGTATTTT.

This clone was seen only a few times. V is TRBV6-6 and J is TRBJ2-3; a weak D match, TRBD1 (7 bases). Germline CDR1 reads MNHNY; CDR2 reads SVGAGI (reference sequence). The CDR3 runs 16 residues. The ends were cut back, 2 bases at V and 6 bases at J, with 18 bases in the middle. The CDR3 spells CASSYVPGRGADTQYF. DNA for the CDR3: TGTGCCAGCAGTTACGTTCCGGGCAGGGGGGCGGATACGCAGTATTTT.

J is TRBJ2-4 and V is TRBV6-5; 9 bases are shared with TRBD1. Losses at the gene ends were 6 bases for V and 4 bases for J; bases not matched to a gene: 7. Germline CDR1 and CDR2: MNHEY and SVGAGI. The CDR3 runs 15 residues. The CDR3 DNA reads TGTGCCAGCAGCCCCACTGACAGGGGGAAAAACATTCAGTACTTC. Translating gives CASSPTDRGKNIQYF.

This clone was observed a few times. The chain links TRBV27 to TRBJ1-2; 12 bases map to TRBD1. The V and J ends lost 5 bases and 4 bases, in that order; junction bases with no gene match: 8. From germline, CDR1 is MNHEY and CDR2 SMNVEV (reference sequence). The CDR3 sequence is 16 residues long. The chain's CDR3 is CASSDPGQGAGYGYTF. The CDR3 DNA sequence: TGTGCCAGCAGTGACCCGGGACAGGGGGCTGGCTATGGCTACACCTTC.

J is TRBJ2-3 and V is TRBV19; weak D call: TRBD2 (5 bases). Trimming removed 10 bases at V and 6 bases at J, with 17 bases between. Germline-derived CDR1 and CDR2 are LNHDA and SQIVND (reference sequence). CDR3 length: 13 amino acids. In DNA form, the CDR3 reads TGTGCCATCTCTCAAGGGCTAGCCGATACGCAGTATTTT. This sequence encodes CAISQGLADTQYF.

The chain links TRBV7-9 to TRBJ1-2, with 7 positions matching TRBD1. V dropped 5 bases and J dropped 2; count of bases not matched to a gene: 11. From germline, CDR1 is SEHNR and CDR2 FQNEAQ (reference sequence). The CDR3 is made up of 16 amino acids. In nucleotides, the CDR3 is TGTGCCAGCAGCCATTTGACAGGGATTGGGAACTATGGCTACACCTTC. It is translated as CASSHLTGIGNYGYTF.

The CDR3 loop is CASSLALGPDSSYNSPLHF. The CDR3 region has the DNA TGTGCCAGCTCACTCGCCTTGGGCCCGGACAGCTCCTATAATTCACCCCTCCACTTT. V is TRBV18 and J is TRBJ1-6; D perhaps matches TRBD1 (6 bases). The CDR3 consists of 19 residues. CDR1 is KGHSH and CDR2 is LQKENI in the germline V gene. The ends were cut back, 4 bases at V and 0 bases at J, with 19 bases in the middle.

Notes on this clone: The junction departs from the called germline gene at one end, perhaps through a read error. J is TRBJ2-1 and V is TRBV7-9, with TRBD2 matching 7 bases. The length of the CDR3 is 14 residues. Germline loops: CDR1 SEHNR, CDR2 FQNEAQ (reference sequence). CDR3 residues: CAGSLALADNEQFF. The DNA of the CDR3 is TGTGCCGGCAGCTTAGCTCTAGCGGACAATGAGCAGTTCTTC. The full variable domain, rest sourced from reference TRBV7-9 and TRBJ2-1, is DTGVSQNPRHKITKRGQNVTFRCDPISEHNRLYWYRQTLGQGPEFLTYFQNEAQLEKSRLLSDRFSAERPKGSFSTLEIQRTEQGDSAMYLCAGSLALADNEQFFGPGTRLTVL.

In this sample, this clone turned up a few times. The chain carries TRBV27 and TRBJ2-3, with 7 bases that match TRBD1. V was clipped by 5 bases and J by 3 bases; unmatched bases: 5. Germline V CDR1 and CDR2: MNHEY, SMNVEV (reference sequence). This CDR3 is 14 amino acids long. DNA for the CDR3: TGTGCCAGCAGTGCAAAACAGGGGACAGATACGCAGTATTTT. Encoded protein: CASSAKQGTDTQYF.

The chain combines TRBV5-1 with TRBJ2-2; possibly TRBD2 for D (5 bases). V was pared by 6 bases and J by 1 base, with 13 bases between. Per germline, CDR1 SGHRS and CDR2 YFSETQ. This CDR3 is built from 15 residues. The CDR3 loop reads CASTTRTQNTGELFF. The CDR3 bases are TGCGCCAGCACCACTAGAACCCAGAACACCGGGGAGCTGTTTTTT.

The chain couples TRBV5-1 to TRBJ2-1; the D is unclear. The V gene lost 2 bases and the J gene lost 7 bases, with 16 bases spanning the gap. The CDR3 totals 15 residues. Per the germline V gene, CDR1 is SGHRS and CDR2 is YFSETQ. The CDR3 DNA reads as TGCGCCAGCAGCTTTGCTACCTGGGCTGGGAATGAGCAGTTCTTC. Amino acid sequence: CASSFATWAGNEQFF.

This clone occurred once. V is TRBV4-1 and J is TRBJ2-5, with D possibly matching TRBD2 (8 bases). Trimming pared 4 bases from V and 2 bases from J, leaving 29 bases between. Per germline, CDR1 MGHRA and CDR2 YSYEKL. The CDR3 loop spans 20 amino acids. The CDR3, as DNA: TGCGCCAGCAGCCCGCAGCCAGCAGGGACAGCCGGGGGGGTGCAAGAGACCCAGTACTTC. This encodes CASSPQPAGTAGGVQETQYF.

J is TRBJ1-3 and V is TRBV15; D is unclear. This CDR3 contains 14 residues. CDR1 LNHNV and CDR2 YYDKDF come from the germline V gene (reference sequence). The V gene lost 5 bases and the J gene lost 0 bases, with 8 bases spanning the gap. This CDR3 is CATSHEDSGNTIYF. Written as DNA, the CDR3 is TGTGCCACCAGCCACGAGGACTCTGGAAACACCATATATTTT.

This clone was picked up a small number of times. The rearrangement links TRBV19 to TRBJ1-5, with no clear D. Looked up from germline, CDR1 is LNHDA and CDR2 is SQIVND (reference sequence). The CDR3 is made up of 14 amino acids. V shed 8 bases and J shed 0 bases, with 11 bases lying between them. The DNA for the CDR3 is TGTGCCAGTCACGGACTGAATAGCAATCAGCCCCAGCATTTT. Translation gives CASHGLNSNQPQHF.

There are a few counts of this clone. The V call is TRBV30, the J call TRBJ1-5, with 7 bases matching TRBD1. The ends lost 4 bases at V and 6 bases at J; junction bases unmatched: 6. From germline, CDR1 is GTSNPN and CDR2 SVGIG (reference sequence). The CDR3 has 13 amino acids. The chain's CDR3 is CAWTENRGQPQHF. DNA for the CDR3: TGTGCCTGGACCGAGAACAGGGGTCAGCCCCAGCATTTT. The full variable domain, completed using reference TRBV30 and TRBJ1-5, is SQTIHQWPATLVQPVGSPLSLECTVEGTSNPNLYWYRQAAGRGLQLLFYSVGIGQISSEVPQNLSASRPQDRQFILSSKKLLLSDSGFYLCAWTENRGQPQHFGDGTRLSIL.

V is TRBV12-5 and J is TRBJ1-2; D gene unclear. Trimming removed 5 bases at V and 9 bases at J, with 13 bases between. The CDR3 is 12 residues long. From germline, CDR1 is LGHNT and CDR2 FRNRAP. The CDR3 DNA reads as TGTGCTAGTGGTCCGCCCGGGGTGAGCTACACCTTC. Residues: CASGPPGVSYTF.

The chain employs TRBV11-2 and TRBJ2-1; a possible D gene is TRBD2 (5 bases). V was trimmed by 1 base and J by 7 bases, leaving 11 bases between them. Germline assignment: CDR1 SGHAT and CDR2 FQNNGV. The CDR3 has 14 residues. Here the CDR3 DNA reads TGTGCCAGCAGCTTAGGTCCGGGGTGGAATGAGCAGTTCTTC. Translating it yields CASSLGPGWNEQFF.

The gene calls are TRBV7-6 and TRBJ2-3; D is unresolved. Germline V gene lookup returns CDR1 SGHVS and CDR2 FNYEAQ. The length of the CDR3 is 11 residues. Between the trimmed V and J ends, which lost 3 bases and 6 bases, there was a span of 4 bases. The CDR3 nucleotides are TGTGCCAGCAGCTTCCAGGATACGCAGTATTTT. Protein product: CASSFQDTQYF.